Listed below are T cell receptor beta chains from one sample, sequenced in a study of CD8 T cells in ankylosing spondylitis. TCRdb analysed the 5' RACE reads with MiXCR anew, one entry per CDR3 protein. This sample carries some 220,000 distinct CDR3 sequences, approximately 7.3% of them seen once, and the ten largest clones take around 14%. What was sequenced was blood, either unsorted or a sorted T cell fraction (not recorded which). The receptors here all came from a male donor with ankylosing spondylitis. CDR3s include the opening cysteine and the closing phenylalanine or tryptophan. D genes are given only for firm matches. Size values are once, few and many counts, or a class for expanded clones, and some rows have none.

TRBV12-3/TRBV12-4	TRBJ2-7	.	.	TGTGCCAGCACCCCTAGGGGCAGGGTCCACGAGCAGTACTTC	CASTPRGRVHEQYF
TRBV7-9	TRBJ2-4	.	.	TGTGCCTCCGAGGGGAGATCAGCCAAAAACATTCAGTACTTC	CASEGRSAKNIQYF
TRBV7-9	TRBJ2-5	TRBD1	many	TGTGCCAGCAGCTTACTAGGGGGCTTCGAGACCCAGTACTTC	CASSLLGGFETQYF
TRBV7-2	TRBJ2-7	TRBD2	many	TGTGCCAGCAGCACGACTAGCGGGGGATTTTCCTACGAGCAGTACTTC	CASSTTSGGFSYEQYF
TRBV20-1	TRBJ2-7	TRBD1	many	TGCAGTGCAAATAAAGACAGGGTCTACGAGCAGTACTTC	CSANKDRVYEQYF
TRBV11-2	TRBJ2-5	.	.	TGTGCCAGCAGCTTTGTGGGGGCGTCGGTCAAAGAGACCCAGTACTTC	CASSFVGASVKETQYF
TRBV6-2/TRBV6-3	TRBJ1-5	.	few	TGTGCCAGCAGTCCATTCTCGCGTCAGCCCCAGCATTTT	CASSPFSRQPQHF
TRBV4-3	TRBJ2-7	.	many	TGCGCCAGCAGCCAAGATCTCAGGAGTAGAGCTCTCGAGCAGTACTTC	CASSQDLRSRALEQYF
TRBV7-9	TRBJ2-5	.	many	TGTGCCAGCAGCTTGGGGGGTAACAAGGAGACCCAGTACTTC	CASSLGGNKETQYF
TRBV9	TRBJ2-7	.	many	TGTGCCAGCAGCCCTTCGGAGGACGAGCAGTACTTC	CASSPSEDEQYF
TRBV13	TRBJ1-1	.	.	TGTGCCAGCAGCTCAGGACGGAAGAACACTGAAGCTTTCTTT	CASSSGRKNTEAFF
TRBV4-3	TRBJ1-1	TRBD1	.	TGCGCCAGCAGCCAAGTTTTCGGCAGGGGGACTGAAGCTTTCTTT	CASSQVFGRGTEAFF
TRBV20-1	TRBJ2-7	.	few	TGCAGTGCTAGAGATCTCGGGGTTGTGGTCTACGAGCAGTACTTC	CSARDLGVVVYEQYF
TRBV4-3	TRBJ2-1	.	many	TGCGCCAGCAGCCAAGATTACAGACTAGCCTACAATGAGCAGTTCTTC	CASSQDYRLAYNEQFF
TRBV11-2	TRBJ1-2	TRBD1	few	TGTGCCAGCAGCCACCAAACAGGGGGCGCGGAAGGCTACACCTTC	CASSHQTGGAEGYTF
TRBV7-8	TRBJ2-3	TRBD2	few	TGTGCCAGCAGCTTACCTAGCGGGAGGGCCGCAGATACGCAGTATTTT	CASSLPSGRAADTQYF
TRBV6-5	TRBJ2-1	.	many	TGTGCCAGCAGTTACTTACGGGCCGACGGGTACAATGAGCAGTTCTTC	CASSYLRADGYNEQFF
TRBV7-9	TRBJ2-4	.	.	TGTGCCAGCAGCTTAGGCAGGGACATTCAGTACTTC	CASSLGRDIQYF
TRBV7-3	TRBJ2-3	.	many	TGTGCCAGCAGCTTAATTTTGGGGGCAGATACGCAGTATTTT	CASSLILGADTQYF
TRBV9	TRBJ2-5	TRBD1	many	TGTGCCAGCAGCATTTTGGACAGGCAAGAGACCCAGTACTTC	CASSILDRQETQYF
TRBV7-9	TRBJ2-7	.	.	TGTGCCAGCAGCTTAGCTAAGGTTCCCTACGAGCAGTACTTC	CASSLAKVPYEQYF
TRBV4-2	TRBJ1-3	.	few	TGTGCCAGCAGCCAAGACGGGACCGGGGGTGGAAACACCATATATTTT	CASSQDGTGGGNTIYF
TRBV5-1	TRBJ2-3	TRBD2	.	TGCGCCAGCAGCATGTCTGTGGGAGGGATCACAGATACGCAGTATTTT	CASSMSVGGITDTQYF
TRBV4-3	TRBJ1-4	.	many	TGCGCCAGCAGCCAAGGGGCAGCACTTGCAACTAATGAAAAACTGTTTTTT	CASSQGAALATNEKLFF
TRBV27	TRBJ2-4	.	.	TGTGCCAGCAGTTTGCAAAGCTCTCTAGGCGGCTATTCCAAAAACATTCAGTACTTC	CASSLQSSLGGYSKNIQYF
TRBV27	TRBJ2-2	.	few	TGTGCCAGCAGTGGGTACCCGACAGGGAACACCGGGGAGCTGTTTTTT	CASSGYPTGNTGELFF
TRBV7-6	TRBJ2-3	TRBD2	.	TGTGCCAGCAGCCCGCGGGGGGAAGATACGCAGTATTTT	CASSPRGEDTQYF
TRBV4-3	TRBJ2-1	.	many	TGCGCCAGCAGCCCCTTTGACCGGAGCTCCTACAATGAGCAGTTCTTC	CASSPFDRSSYNEQFF
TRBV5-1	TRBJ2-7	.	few	TGCGCCAGCAGCAGCCGGGACACCGGCCTTATTGAGCAGTACTTC	CASSSRDTGLIEQYF
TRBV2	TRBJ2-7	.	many	TGTGCCCTCCGAGTTGGACCATCGGGCGAGCAGTACTTC	CALRVGPSGEQYF
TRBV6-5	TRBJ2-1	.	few	TGTGCCAGCAGTTACGGGCAGGGGTCGCTTGGGCCTTACAATGAGCAGTTCTTC	CASSYGQGSLGPYNEQFF
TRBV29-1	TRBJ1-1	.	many	TGCAGCGCTTACCACCCCCTTCGGACTGAAGCTTTCTTT	CSAYHPLRTEAFF
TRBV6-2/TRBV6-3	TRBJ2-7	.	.	TGTGCCAGCATCGCGGACGACTCCTACGAGCAGTACTTC	CASIADDSYEQYF
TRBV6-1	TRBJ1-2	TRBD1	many	TGTGCCAGCAGTCGGGACAGACGCTATGGCTACACCTTC	CASSRDRRYGYTF
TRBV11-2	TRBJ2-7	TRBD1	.	TGTGCCAGCAGCATCCAGTGGGACAGGGGTGGCTACGAGCAGTACTTC	CASSIQWDRGGYEQYF
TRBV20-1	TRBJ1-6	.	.	TGCAGTGCTAGAGAGTGGTCCTATAATTCACCCCTCCACTTT	CSAREWSYNSPLHF
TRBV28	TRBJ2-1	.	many	TGTGCCAGCAGTTTTTGGAATGAGCAGTTCTTC	CASSFWNEQFF
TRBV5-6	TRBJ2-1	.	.	TGTGCCAGCAGCATCTCCGCGGGGAGCTCCTACAATGAGCAGTTCTTC	CASSISAGSSYNEQFF
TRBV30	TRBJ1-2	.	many	TGTGCCTGGAGTTATACCAGGGATATTAACTATGGCTACACCTTC	CAWSYTRDINYGYTF
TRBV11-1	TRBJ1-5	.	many	TGTGCCAGCAGCTACGTGGGCCAGGTCACGAGCAATCAGCCCCAGCATTTT	CASSYVGQVTSNQPQHF
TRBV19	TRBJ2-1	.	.	TGTGCCAGTAGTATAGGTCGCGGGACCTACAATGAGCAGTTCTTC	CASSIGRGTYNEQFF
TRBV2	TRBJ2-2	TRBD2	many	TGTGCCAGCAGGGGACTAGCGGGAGACGAGAACGGGGAGCTGTTTTTT	CASRGLAGDENGELFF
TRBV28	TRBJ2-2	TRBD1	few	TGTGCCAGCAGACTCTGGGGGACAGCCAACACCGGGGAGCTGTTTTTT	CASRLWGTANTGELFF
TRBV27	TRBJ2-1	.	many	TGTGCCAGCAGTTTATGGTCAGCGGACAATGAGCAGTTCTTC	CASSLWSADNEQFF